This is a list of T cell receptor beta chains from one sample in a study of shared clonotypes between healthy human individuals. Here immunoSEQ multiplex PCR was the method, and the copy in TCRdb shows in-frame clones only, minus some. This table has under 750,000 clones, 55% to 75% appearing once. The sequenced sample was memory CD4+ T cells sorted from blood. Source of these receptors: a woman younger than 45 in good health. Each CDR3 is given with its conserved first and last residue. D genes are given only for firm matches. Rows may omit the clone size; those that give it use once, few, many or a size class.

V	D	size	J	DNA	CDR3
TRBV28	-	many	TRBJ2-3	TGTGCCAGCAAGAAATCCGGGACCGGACACACAGATACGCAGTATTTT	CASKKSGTGHTDTQYF
TRBV7-8	TRBD2	-	TRBJ2-1	TGTGCCAGCAGCTTATGGGCCCTAGCGGGGTCATACAATGAGCAGTTCTTC	CASSLWALAGSYNEQFF
TRBV5-6	TRBD1	-	TRBJ2-2	TGTGCCAGCAGCGCCCCATACAGGGGGCCAGGGGAGCTGTTTTTT	CASSAPYRGPGELFF
TRBV11-2	-	-	TRBJ1-2	TGTGCCAGCAGCTTAGATCTGAGGCCTGCTAACTATGGCTACACCTTC	CASSLDLRPANYGYTF
TRBV27	TRBD2	-	TRBJ2-3	TGTGCCAGCAGTTCCGGGGGGGAAGATACGCAGTATTTT	CASSSGGEDTQYF
TRBV5-1	-	-	TRBJ2-5	TGCGCCAGCAGCTTGCGCGAGAAGTGGGAGACCCAGTACTTC	CASSLREKWETQYF
TRBV5-1	-	-	TRBJ1-1	TGCGCCAGCAGCTTGGGGGGCGGAAACACTGAAGCTTTCTTT	CASSLGGGNTEAFF
TRBV5-1	-	-	TRBJ1-2	TGCGCCAGCAGCTTAGACAGCCTAACTGGCTACACCTTC	CASSLDSLTGYTF
TRBV6-4	-	-	TRBJ2-3	TGTGCCAGCAGTTACAGGGAGTTCACAGATACGCAGTATTTT	CASSYREFTDTQYF
TRBV6-4	TRBD2	-	TRBJ2-2	TGTGCCAGCAGTGAACTAGCGGGAGGGGAGCTGTTTTTT	CASSELAGGELFF
TRBV28	-	once	TRBJ1-2	TGTGCCAGCAGTGCGAAGGATGTGGCCTATGGCTACACCTTC	CASSAKDVAYGYTF
TRBV4-1	TRBD1	many	TRBJ2-5	TGCGCCAGCAGCCAAGAGCGGGCATCAGGGACAGGGGAAGAGACCCAGTACTTC	CASSQERASGTGEETQYF
TRBV10-1	-	few	TRBJ1-3	TGCGCCAGCAGTTCCGGGACCGTCTCTGGAAACACCATATATTTT	CASSSGTVSGNTIYF
TRBV28	TRBD1	-	TRBJ1-2	TGTGCCAGCATTATCCGTGGGACAGGGGGCAACTATGGCTACACCTTC	CASIIRGTGGNYGYTF
TRBV27	-	-	TRBJ1-1	TGTGCCAGTCAACAGGGCTTGAACACTGAAGCTTTCTTT	CASQQGLNTEAFF
TRBV6-1	-	-	TRBJ1-5	TGTGCCAGCAGAAACCCGGGAACAGGGAAGCAGCCCCAGCATTTT	CASRNPGTGKQPQHF
TRBV2	-	-	TRBJ2-3	TGTGCCAGCAGTGAAGCGATAAGGTCTCTCGTAAATACGCAGTATTTT	CASSEAIRSLVNTQYF
TRBV6-1	-	once	TRBJ2-3	TGTGCCAGCAGTGAAAGTGGAGTAGATACGCAGTATTTT	CASSESGVDTQYF
TRBV28	-	-	TRBJ1-5	TGTGCCAGCACCTCAGACAAGGGCCGCGCCAATCAGCCCCAGCATTTT	CASTSDKGRANQPQHF
TRBV5-8	TRBD2	-	TRBJ2-5	TGTGCCAGCCGACTAGCGGGAGGGGCCGAGACCCAGTACTTC	CASRLAGGAETQYF
TRBV28	-	once	TRBJ2-2	TGTGCCACCACTAGAGAAGCGAACACCGGGGAGCTGTTTTTT	CATTREANTGELFF
TRBV5-4	-	few	TRBJ2-2	TGTGCCAGCAGCCTGGACCTAGACGGAACCGGGGAGCTGTTTTTT	CASSLDLDGTGELFF
TRBV30	TRBD2	-	TRBJ2-1	TGTGCCTGCAAACTAGCGGGCCCCTACAATGAGCAGTTCTTC	CACKLAGPYNEQFF
TRBV7-8	-	few	TRBJ1-2	TGTGCCAGCAGTATGAGGACACTCGGTGGCTACACCTTC	CASSMRTLGGYTF
TRBV2	-	-	TRBJ2-1	TGTGCCAGCAGTGAATTAGCCAATGAGCAGTTCTTC	CASSELANEQFF
TRBV7-9	TRBD1	once	TRBJ2-2	TGTGCCAGCAGCTGGGACAGGAAGGGTAGGGAGCTGTTTTTT	CASSWDRKGRELFF
TRBV18	-	-	TRBJ1-5	TGTGCCAGCTCAGAGGGAGCCCATCAGCCCCAGCATTTT	CASSEGAHQPQHF
TRBV19	TRBD2	few	TRBJ2-7	TGTGCCAGTAGTATATTCCTAGCGGCGACTTACGAGCAGTACTTC	CASSIFLAATYEQYF
TRBV19	TRBD2	-	TRBJ2-7	TGTGCCAGTAGTCCCCCTGCGGCGGGAGAGTACGAGCAGTACTTC	CASSPPAAGEYEQYF
TRBV5-1	-	-	TRBJ1-1	TGCGCCAGCAGCGCCCGAGGTAACAGCGCCGGGGAAGCTTTCTTT	CASSARGNSAGEAFF
TRBV27	-	-	TRBJ2-1	TGTGCCAGCCAAAGATTAAGCTCCTACAATGAGCAGTTCTTC	CASQRLSSYNEQFF
TRBV6-1	-	few	TRBJ1-5	TGTGCCAGCAAGGAGGGCCCCTGGCAGCCCCAGCATTTT	CASKEGPWQPQHF
TRBV28	TRBD1	-	TRBJ1-5	TGTGCCAGCAGCATCCTCAGGGGGTGGCCCCAGCATTTT	CASSILRGWPQHF
TRBV28	TRBD1	-	TRBJ2-2	TGTGCCAGCAGTATAGGGGACAGCCGCACCGGGGAGCTGTTTTTT	CASSIGDSRTGELFF
TRBV27	TRBD2	-	TRBJ2-7	TGTGCCAGCAGTCGGCAACTAGCGGGAGAAAGATACGAGCAGTACTTC	CASSRQLAGERYEQYF
TRBV5-1	-	once	TRBJ1-4	TGCGCCAGCAGCGGAAGTACTGCAACTAATGAAAAACTGTTTTTT	CASSGSTATNEKLFF
TRBV7-9	-	-	TRBJ2-7	TGTGCCAGCAGCTTAGCAAGTGGACACCGCTCCTACGAGCAGTACTTC	CASSLASGHRSYEQYF
TRBV30	-	many	TRBJ2-5	TGTGCCTGGAGTGTAGCTGGGACTGGAAAGACCCAGTACTTC	CAWSVAGTGKTQYF
TRBV2	TRBD2	-	TRBJ2-1	TGTGCCAGCAGCCCAGGCACTAGCGGTGCTACCTCCTACAATGAGCAGTTCTTC	CASSPGTSGATSYNEQFF
TRBV2	TRBD1	few	TRBJ2-2	TGTGCCAGCAGCGACAGGGCGAACACCGGGGAGCTGTTTTTT	CASSDRANTGELFF
TRBV5-1	TRBD1	-	TRBJ2-5	TGCGCCAGCAGCTTGCCCCGGTTGGGGACAGATGAAGAGACCCAGTACTTC	CASSLPRLGTDEETQYF
TRBV10-3	-	-	TRBJ1-3	TGTGCCACCGGGGGGACCAACTCTGGAAACACCATATATTTT	CATGGTNSGNTIYF
TRBV5-6	-	-	TRBJ1-2	TGTGCCAGCAGCTTGGCGCAGTCCTCGCTCTATGGCTACACCTTC	CASSLAQSSLYGYTF
TRBV7-2	-	-	TRBJ2-5	TGTGCCAGCAGCTTCTCTACTAGAAGCTGGGAGACCCAGTACTTC	CASSFSTRSWETQYF
TRBV5-1	-	-	TRBJ1-4	TGCGCCAGCATTGACAGGAAACTGTTTTTT	CASIDRKLFF
TRBV7-3	-	-	TRBJ2-7	TGTGCCAGCAGCGGGGGGCTGAGCTCCTACGAGCAGTACTTC	CASSGGLSSYEQYF